Below, 8 T cell receptor beta chains from the same sample are listed, as sequenced in a study of blood T cell repertoires in COVID-19. Profiling relied on immunoSEQ multiplex PCR, and the TCRdb table lists in-frame clones only, not all of them. The table lists a few hundred thousand clones, about four fifths of them singletons. Sequenced input: peripheral blood. These receptors all stem from a young woman with acute or convalescent COVID-19.

V is TRBV30 and J is TRBJ2-5, with D maybe TRBD2 (5 bases). V lost 5 bases and J lost 5, with 12 bases in between. The CDR3 spans 12 residues. From germline, CDR1 is GTSNPN and CDR2 SVGIG (reference sequence). The CDR3 spells CAWANPSETQYF. The CDR3 DNA sequence: TGTGCCTGGGCTAACCCTAGCGAGACCCAGTACTTC.

This clone has a single count. This sequence joins TRBV20-1 and TRBJ2-7; 8 bases are a match to TRBD1. The CDR3 has 12 residues. V shed 6 bases and J 5 bases; nucleotides not matched to a gene: 6. Germline CDR1 DFQATT, CDR2 SNEGSKA (reference sequence). The CDR3 coding sequence is TGCAGTGCGAGTACAGGGGGAAACGAGCAGTACTTC. Translation: CSASTGGNEQYF.

CDR3 sequence (DNA): TGTGCCAGCAGCCAAGATTTGGTGGGGACAGGGTGGGTCGAGCAGTACTTC. It translates to CASSQDLVGTGWVEQYF. The chain links TRBV14 to TRBJ2-7; 9 bases agree with TRBD1. Unmatched junction bases numbered 12, after V lost 0 bases and J lost 6 bases. Germline V gene data show CDR1 as SGHDN and CDR2 as FVKESK. The CDR3 totals 17 residues.

The CDR3 sequence: CASRAGGHTDTQYF. The DNA of the CDR3 is TGTGCCAGCCGGGCAGGGGGACACACAGATACGCAGTATTTT. The chain joins TRBV28 to TRBJ2-3, with 7 bases that match TRBD1. Germline assignment: CDR1 MDHEN and CDR2 SYDVKM. V lost 8 bases, J lost 2 bases, and 7 bases stayed unmatched. CDR3 length: 14 amino acids.

Concerning this clone: The junction shows a germline mismatch at one end, possibly a read error. The chain has TRBV15 and TRBJ1-5; no clear D. The CDR3 has 14 residues. Per germline, CDR1 LNHNV and CDR2 YYDKDF (reference sequence). CDR3 loop: CATSRGRENRPQHF. The DNA of the CDR3 is TGTGCCACCAGCAGAGGGCGGGAGAATCGGCCCCAGCATTTT. The full variable domain, with the rest looked up from reference TRBV15 and TRBJ1-5, is DAMVIQNPRYQVTQFGKPVTLSCSQTLNHNVMYWYQQKSSQAPKLLFHYYDKDFNNEADTPDNFQSRRPNTSFCFLDIRSPGLGDTAMYLCATSRGRENRPQHFGDGTRLSIL.

The rearrangement uses TRBV6-5 and TRBJ2-1; a weak D match, TRBD2 (5 bases). V shed 2 bases and J shed 3 bases, with 11 bases lying between them. The germline V gene encodes CDR1 MNHEY and CDR2 SVGAGI. This CDR3 has 15 amino acids. CDR3 in DNA: TGTGCCAGCAGTTACCCCCCGGGATACTACAATGAGCAGTTCTTC. Encoded protein: CASSYPPGYYNEQFF.

The rearrangement links TRBV6-2 or TRBV6-3 to TRBJ2-7; 13 nucleotides match TRBD2. The ends lost 4 bases at V and 7 bases at J; junction bases unmatched: 10. The CDR3 contains 16 residues. Looked up from germline, CDR1 is MNHEY and CDR2 is SVGEGT. CDR3 loop: CASSSGGTSGTSEQYF. In DNA, the CDR3 is TGTGCCAGCAGTTCCGGGGGGACTAGCGGGACGTCGGAGCAGTACTTC.

The chain uses TRBV6-5 and TRBJ2-1; 9 bases are a match to TRBD1. Trimming removed 4 bases from V and 4 bases from J; junction bases left unmatched: 2. The CDR3 contains 14 residues. Looked up from germline, CDR1 is MNHEY and CDR2 is SVGAGI. CDR3 residues: CASSWDREYNEQFF. In nucleotides, the CDR3 is TGTGCCAGCAGTTGGGACAGGGAGTACAATGAGCAGTTCTTC.